This T cell receptor beta chain was documented in a study of blood T cell repertoires in COVID-19 (dated by TCRdb to 2018 to 2020). Study-wide context: Samples covering the acute and convalescent phases of COVID-19 were provided by collaborators in the United States, Italy and Spain. Deeply sampled blood TCRbeta repertoires from subjects exposed to, actively infected with, or recovered from COVID-19 were included in the dataset. The samples were drawn from the first 160 participants of the ongoing ImmuneRACE study and from 1,254 subjects provided by 6 global collaborators. The repertoires were released in a freely available public database meant as a resource for research on the immune response to SARS-CoV-2. The prospective study material was composed of cDNA or gDNA derived from T cells, B-cell-depleted T cells, or PBMCs. A de-identified subject ID, COVID-19 status, age in years and sex were almost always included in the sample metadata. Where available, HLA class I and class II types were taken from metadata supplied by the sample provider and were not determined by assay-based typing.

Collaborating institutions collected whole blood in K2EDTA tubes following their own protocols. For TCRbeta analysis, collaborator samples were shipped as frozen whole blood, as isolated PBMCs, or as DNA extracted from either sample type. The immunoSEQ Assay, a bias-controlled multiplex PCR, was used to amplify TCRbeta CDR3 regions from genomic DNA. As for how the authors treated the data: The number of nucleated cells in each sample was estimated from the amplification of reference gene primers within the assay. Sequence reads were collapsed and filtered to measure the absolute abundance of every unique TCRbeta CDR3 rearrangement. For each sample, productive Simpson clonality was calculated as the square root of Simpson's diversity index across productive rearrangements. Entries here come from immuneACCESS through TCRdb and include only in-frame sequences with V and J called. Some clones fail to appear in such tables; in the studies checked, an unresolved V gene covers under half of the shortfall, and the cause of the remainder is unknown. V and J calls and clone size are copied from that table; D and trimming were computed from the DNA. Here the sample has under 400,000 clones; almost 90% occur a single time. Approximately 7% of the sample is taken by the ten largest.

What the research found in general, with its limitations: How much clinical and demographic metadata was included differed by source and by participant, and the metadata was provided uncurated.

Of note for this clone: The antigen it recognizes is unknown. Base quality data are lacking; no much larger clone is found one base away.

The material sequenced was peripheral blood. This TCR came from a man aged 18 to 30 with active or convalescent COVID-19.

The CDR3 amino acid sequence is: CAISESSQGANEQFF. In nucleotides, the sequence is TGTGCCATCAGTGAGTCGAGTCAGGGGGCTAATGAGCAGTTCTTC. The sequence joins TRBV10-3 to TRBJ2-1; 8 middle bases align to TRBD1. The germline V gene encodes CDR1 ENHRY and CDR2 SYGVKD. Reading from cysteine to phenylalanine, the CDR3 counts 15 amino acids. CDR3 DNA is the only sequence kept; it has 45 bases, read in frame from the first base. Clipping removes 0 bases from V and 7 bases from J, with 5 as the unmatched junction base count.